This T cell receptor beta chain comes out of a study of blood T cell repertoires in COVID-19. Background on the study: Before being deemed recovered, Cohort 3 donors had two negative PCRs, clearance, or symptom resolution.

Using immunoSEQ multiplex PCR, the repertoire was profiled, and TCRdb retains in-frame clones only, with some absent. The sample lists roughly 150,000 clones; around 80% were seen once. The germline CDR1 and CDR2 sequences are SGHTA and FQGNSA. The ends were cut back, 5 bases at V and 7 bases at J, with 15 bases in the middle. This CDR3 has 14 residues. Participants were placed into cohorts based on the clinical history they reported. The J gene is TRBJ1-5, the V gene TRBV7-2; perhaps TRBD1 as D (6 bases). The TCR was taken from a woman aged 70 to 79 in a cohort exposed to, infected with or recovered from COVID-19 (not recorded which). Sequences were obtained from PBMCs or T cells enriched from blood (not recorded which). The CDR3 is CASSPGLTGQPQHF. The DNA of the CDR3 is TGTGCCAGCAGCCCAGGATTAACAGGGCAGCCCCAGCATTTT.